These 21 T cell receptor beta chains originate from one sample sequenced in a study of T cell repertoires in cytomegalovirus infection. Using its own MiXCR run on the reads, TCRdb lists one record per CDR3 protein. The repertoire holds roughly 200,000 distinct CDR3 sequences, roughly 15% seen once, with approximately 26% in the top ten. The sequenced material came from CD8+ T cells from PBMCs. The source of these receptors is a human donor in good health (CMV status not recorded). Some clones in this sample may be carry-over from other donors' samples.

The chain combines TRBV27 with TRBJ1-6; tentative D call: TRBD1 (6 bases). This CDR3 comprises 14 residues. Between the trimmed V and J ends, which lost 3 bases and 10 bases, there was a span of 13 bases. CDR1 and CDR2 from the germline V gene are MNHEY and SMNVEV (reference sequence). The CDR3 nucleotides are TGTGCCAGCAGTTTTCGCGGGGGCGGCTCACCCCTCCACTTT. This sequence encodes CASSFRGGGSPLHF.

This clonotype turned up a few times. The rearrangement uses TRBV7-8 and TRBJ1-4, with D uncertain. Germline lookup yields CDR1 SGHVS and CDR2 FQNEAQ. This CDR3 is 14 amino acids long. Trimming cost V 0 bases and J 6 bases, with 8 bases left between them. The CDR3 nucleotides are TGTGCCAGCAGCTTAGCGGGTATGGATGAAAAACTGTTTTTT. It yields the protein CASSLAGMDEKLFF. Looking up the rest from reference TRBV7-8 and TRBJ1-4 gives the full variable domain: GAGVSQSPRYKVAKRGQDVALRCDPISGHVSLFWYQQALGQGPEFLTYFQNEAQLDKSGLPSDRFFAERPEGSVSTLKIQRTQQEDSAVYLCASSLAGMDEKLFFGSGTQLSVL.

This clonotype was recorded a few times. The chain is built from TRBV10-3 and TRBJ2-6; D is undetermined. In germline, CDR1 is ENHRY, CDR2 SYGVKD. CDR3 size: 15 residues. Trimming left V 8 bases short and J 4 bases short, with 15 bases between. DNA of the CDR3: TGTGCCATCGAAGGCCGTACTCTGGGGGCCAACGTCCTGACTTTC. It yields the protein CAIEGRTLGANVLTF.

This clonotype was seen a handful of times. The genes are TRBV19 and TRBJ2-1; D is unclear. Germline V lookup: CDR1 LNHDA, CDR2 SQIVND (reference sequence). The CDR3 is made up of 13 amino acids. In DNA, the CDR3 is TGTGCTCTCCTACATTCCATTGGAAATGAGCAGTTCTTC. Its translation is CALLHSIGNEQFF. Full variable domain (missing parts from reference TRBV19 and TRBJ2-1): DGGITQSPKYLFRKEGQNVTLSCEQNLNHDAMYWYRQDPGQGLRLIYYSQIVNDFQKGDIAEGYSVSREKKESFPLTVTSAQKNPTAFYLCALLHSIGNEQFFGPGTRLTVL.

This clonotype was recorded a few times. The chain uses TRBV10-3 and TRBJ2-3, with 7 nucleotides matching TRBD2. V was pared by 5 bases and J by 0 bases, with 5 bases of the junction left unmatched. The germline V gene encodes CDR1 ENHRY and CDR2 SYGVKD. The CDR3 runs 15 residues. CDR3 protein: CAISPASGSTDTQYF. CDR3 DNA: TGTGCCATCAGTCCAGCTAGCGGTAGCACAGATACGCAGTATTTT.

V and J are TRBV28 and TRBJ1-5, with D possibly TRBD1 on 5 matching bases. Germline V gene sequence: CDR1 MDHEN, CDR2 SYDVKM. Trimming removed 5 bases from V and 2 bases from J, with 13 bases in between. This CDR3 spans 15 amino acids. CDR3 amino acids: CASSRDVDGNQPQHF. In DNA, the CDR3 is TGTGCCAGCAGTCGGGACGTAGATGGCAATCAGCCCCAGCATTTT.

This clonotype was detected a few times. V is TRBV28 and J is TRBJ2-7; TRBD1 might be the D (6 bases). This CDR3 contains 17 residues. Trimming shortened V by 6 bases and J by 7 bases, and 28 bases separated the two germline ends. CDR1 and CDR2 from the germline V gene are MDHEN and SYDVKM. CDR3 in DNA: TGTGCCAGCAGCTCAACGCATACAGGGACGATCGAGACGGAGCAGTACTTC. Residues: CASSSTHTGTIETEQYF. Together with reference TRBV28 and TRBJ2-7, the CDR3 gives the full variable domain: DVKVTQSSRYLVKRTGEKVFLECVQDMDHENMFWYRQDPGLGLRLIYFSYDVKMKEKGDIPEGYSVSREKKERFSLILESASTNQTSMYLCASSSTHTGTIETEQYFGPGTRLTVT.

This clonotype occurred a few times. The rearrangement uses TRBV27 and TRBJ2-7; 8 positions match TRBD1. CDR1 is MNHEY and CDR2 is SMNVEV in the germline V gene (reference sequence). The CDR3 sequence is 16 residues long. V was clipped by 5 bases and J by 2 bases; unmatched bases: 11. CDR3 in DNA: TGTGCCAGCAGTCCATCGACAGGGGATGAAACCTACGAGCAGTACTTC. This gives the protein CASSPSTGDETYEQYF.

The chain has TRBV7-2 and TRBJ2-7, with D hard to call. The CDR3 is made up of 15 amino acids. Between the trimmed V and J ends, which lost 4 bases and 2 bases, there was a span of 15 bases. The germline V gene encodes CDR1 SGHTA and CDR2 FQGNSA. The chain's CDR3 is CASSYAHSLPYEQYF. CDR3 DNA sequence: TGTGCCAGCAGCTACGCCCACAGTCTCCCCTACGAGCAGTACTTC. Full variable domain (rest looked up from reference TRBV7-2 and TRBJ2-7): GAGVSQSPSNKVTEKGKDVELRCDPISGHTALYWYRQSLGQGLEFLIYFQGNSAPDKSGLPSDRFSAERTGGSVSTLTIQRTQQEDSAVYLCASSYAHSLPYEQYFGPGTRLTVT.

The table lists this clonotype with a few counts. The CDR3 region has the DNA TGCAGCGGCCTCCCTGGTGGAGAGACCCAGTACTTC. This sequence encodes CSGLPGGETQYF. The chain carries TRBV29-1 and TRBJ2-5; D remains ambiguous. Germline V CDR1 and CDR2: SQVTM, ANQGSEA. The V end was cut by 7 bases, the J end by 4 bases, with 13 bases between. This CDR3 contains 12 residues.

This clonotype was observed a few times. V and J are TRBV7-9 and TRBJ1-3; perhaps TRBD1 as D (6 bases). In germline, CDR1 is SEHNR, CDR2 FQNEAQ (reference sequence). CDR3 length: 16 amino acids. V was shortened by 7 bases and J by 0 bases, with 16 bases between the two germline ends. CDR3 in DNA: TGTGCCAGCATCGTTACAGGGACGAGCTCTGGAAACACCATATATTTT. This translates into CASIVTGTSSGNTIYF.

The chain joins TRBV29-1 to TRBJ1-3; D may be TRBD1 (6 bases). V was cut by 3 bases and J by 1 base, with 16 bases left in between. This CDR3 is built from 16 residues. Germline V lookup: CDR1 SQVTM, CDR2 ANQGSEA. The CDR3 region has the DNA TGCAGCGTTGAGGACAGTTTTTTTAGGTCTGGAAACACCATATATTTT. Its translation: CSVEDSFFRSGNTIYF.

This clonotype was counted ten times or more. The chain joins TRBV7-2 to TRBJ1-2; TRBD1 matches 11 bases. This CDR3 spans 16 amino acids. V gave up 1 base and J gave up 2 bases; unmatched junction bases: 3. Germline V gene sequence: CDR1 SGHTA, CDR2 FQGNSA. CDR3 sequence: CASSLGGQGENYGYTF. For the CDR3, the DNA is TGTGCCAGCAGCTTAGGGGGACAGGGGGAGAACTATGGCTACACCTTC.

This clonotype was observed a few times. V and J are TRBV11-2 and TRBJ2-3; D is unresolved. Germline V gene sequence: CDR1 SGHAT, CDR2 FQNNGV. CDR3 length: 15 residues. V was clipped by 1 base and J by 0 bases, with 8 bases between them. The chain's CDR3 is CASSLGGDSTDTQYF. CDR3 in DNA: TGTGCCAGCAGCTTAGGAGGCGATAGCACAGATACGCAGTATTTT.

In the case of this clonotype: This may be a read error: a much more frequent sequence differs by one nucleotide. The chain joins TRBV7-6 to TRBJ2-1, with TRBD2 identical over 8 bases. There are 16 residues in the CDR3. Germline V gene sequence: CDR1 SGHVS, CDR2 FNYEAQ. The CDR3 reads CDSSPRSGGPYNEQFF. DNA for the CDR3: TGTGACAGCAGCCCCAGGAGCGGGGGACCCTACAATGAGCAGTTCTTC.

This clonotype turned up a few times. The J gene is TRBJ1-4, the V gene TRBV7-2; D might be TRBD1 (5 bases). Looked up from germline, CDR1 is SGHTA and CDR2 is FQGNSA. Trimming removed 4 bases from V and 6 bases from J, with 15 bases in between. The length of the CDR3 is 15 residues. In nucleotides, the CDR3 is TGTGCCAGCAGCTCCGGACATTCAAGGGATGAAAAACTGTTTTTT. Translation gives CASSSGHSRDEKLFF.

This clonotype occurred a few times. The chain is built from TRBV6-8 and TRBJ2-1, with TRBD1 matching over 8 bases. Germline-derived CDR1 and CDR2 are MNHGY and SAAAGT. Germline trimming cut 6 bases from V and 2 bases from J; bases unmatched to any gene: 3. The CDR3 spans 14 residues. CDR3: CASRAGGAYNEQFF. For the CDR3, the DNA is TGTGCCAGCAGGGCAGGGGGCGCCTACAATGAGCAGTTCTTC.

The J gene is TRBJ1-2, the V gene TRBV29-1; 7 bases are shared with TRBD1. V shed 4 bases and J 1 base; nucleotides not matched to a gene: 6. In germline, CDR1 is SQVTM, CDR2 ANQGSEA. The CDR3 covers 14 residues. CDR3 residues: CSVAGQQYNYGYTF. In nucleotides, the CDR3 is TGCAGCGTTGCGGGACAGCAATATAACTATGGCTACACCTTC.

This chain uses TRBV14 with TRBJ1-3, with D hard to call. Germline CDR1 and CDR2: SGHDN and FVKESK. Trimming took off 0 bases at V and 0 bases at J, with 6 bases between the two ends. The CDR3 totals 15 residues. The CDR3 reads CASSQELSSGNTIYF. Written as DNA, the CDR3 is TGTGCCAGCAGCCAAGAACTGAGCTCTGGAAACACCATATATTTT.

The rearrangement uses TRBV11-2 and TRBJ1-1; D may be TRBD1 (6 bases). Germline V lookup: CDR1 SGHAT, CDR2 FQNNGV. The V gene lost 5 bases and the J gene lost 3 bases, with 16 bases spanning the gap. This CDR3 is built from 15 residues. The CDR3 protein is CASSASQGPHTEAFF. The CDR3 region has the DNA TGTGCCAGCAGCGCGTCACAGGGTCCGCACACTGAAGCTTTCTTT. Full variable domain (missing parts from reference TRBV11-2 and TRBJ1-1): EAGVAQSPRYKIIEKRQSVAFWCNPISGHATLYWYQQILGQGPKLLIQFQNNGVVDDSQLPKDRFSAERLKGVDSTLKIQPAKLEDSAVYLCASSASQGPHTEAFFGQGTRLTVV.

This clonotype has just a few counts. The CDR3 DNA reads TGTGCCAGCGGAACCTTTGTGGGACACGAGCAGTACTTC. Its translation: CASGTFVGHEQYF. The genes are TRBV6-1 and TRBJ2-7; D assignment may be TRBD1 or TRBD2 (5 bases each). This CDR3 spans 13 amino acids. V was shortened by 8 bases and J by 5 bases, with 16 bases between the two germline ends. In germline, CDR1 is MNHNS, CDR2 SASEGT.